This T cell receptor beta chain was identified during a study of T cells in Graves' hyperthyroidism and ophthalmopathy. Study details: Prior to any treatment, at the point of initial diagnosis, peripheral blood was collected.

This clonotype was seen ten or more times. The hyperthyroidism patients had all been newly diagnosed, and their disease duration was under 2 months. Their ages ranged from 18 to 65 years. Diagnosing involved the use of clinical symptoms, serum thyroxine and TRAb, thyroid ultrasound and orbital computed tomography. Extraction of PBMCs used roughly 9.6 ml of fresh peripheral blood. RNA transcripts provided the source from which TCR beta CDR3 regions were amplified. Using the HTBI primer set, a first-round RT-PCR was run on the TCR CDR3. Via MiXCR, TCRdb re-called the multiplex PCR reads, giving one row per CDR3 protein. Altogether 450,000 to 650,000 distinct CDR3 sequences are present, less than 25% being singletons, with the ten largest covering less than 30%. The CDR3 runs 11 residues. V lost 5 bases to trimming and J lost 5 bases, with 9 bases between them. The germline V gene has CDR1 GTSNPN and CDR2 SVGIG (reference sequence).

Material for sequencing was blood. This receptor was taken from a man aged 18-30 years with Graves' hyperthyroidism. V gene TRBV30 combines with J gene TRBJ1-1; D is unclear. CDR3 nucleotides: TGTGCCTGGGGTGGAGGGACTGAAGCTTTCTTT. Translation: CAWGGGTEAFF.